Presented here are 30 T cell receptor beta chains from one specimen sequenced in a study of blood T cell repertoires in COVID-19. Profiled with immunoSEQ multiplex PCR; TCRdb holds only in-frame clones, not every one. The sample lists 150,000 to 180,000 clones; over 70% were seen once. The sample taken for sequencing was peripheral blood. These receptors all stem from a man between 60 and 75 years old with acute or convalescent COVID-19.

As DNA, the CDR3 is TGTGCCAGCAGCCAACGAGGGGGGGCTACCGGGGAGCTGTTTTTT. It specifies CASSQRGGATGELFF. The rearrangement uses TRBV3-1 (or the pseudogene TRBV3-2) and TRBJ2-2; a weak D match, TRBD2 (7 bases). The CDR3 spans 15 residues. Trimming removed 2 bases from V and 5 bases from J, with 12 bases in between. Looked up from germline, CDR1 is LGHDT and CDR2 is YNNKEL (reference sequence).

The rearrangement joins TRBV2 to TRBJ2-5; 8 bases map to TRBD2. CDR3 length: 14 amino acids. Germline CDR1 SNHLY, CDR2 FYNNEI. With 6 bases clipped from V and 4 bases from J, the junction kept 7 bases outside the gene matches. The CDR3 is CASSYGGAGETQYF. CDR3 DNA sequence: TGTGCCAGCAGCTACGGGGGGGCGGGAGAGACCCAGTACTTC.

This clone has more than one count but fewer than ten. The chain is built from TRBV10-2 and TRBJ1-2, with 11 bases identical to TRBD1. V was clipped by 2 bases and J by 7 bases; unmatched bases: 9. The germline V gene has CDR1 WSHSY and CDR2 SAAADI. CDR3 length equals 16 residues. CDR3 nucleotides: TGCGCCAGCAGTGAGCCCGGGACAGGGGGTTTCGGTGGCTACACCTTC. Amino acid sequence: CASSEPGTGGFGGYTF.

The chain couples TRBV7-2 to TRBJ2-7; 11 bases agree with TRBD1. CDR1 SGHTA and CDR2 FQGNSA come from the germline V gene. The length of the CDR3 is 15 residues. Trimming removed 2 bases from V and 3 bases from J; junction bases left unmatched: 3. This chain's CDR3 is CASSLIGTGGYEQYF. CDR3 coding DNA: TGTGCCAGCAGCTTAATCGGGACAGGGGGCTACGAGCAGTACTTC.

This clone has only one observation. The rearrangement joins TRBV10-3 to TRBJ2-7; 9 positions match TRBD2. V was clipped by 3 bases and J by 3 bases; unmatched bases: 15. The CDR3 totals 18 residues. Germline CDR1 and CDR2: ENHRY and SYGVKD. CDR3 in DNA: TGTGCCATCAGTGACAGGGGCGGGAGGGCCTCCCTAAGCTACGAGCAGTACTTC. The encoded protein is CAISDRGGRASLSYEQYF.

The chain employs TRBV5-1 and TRBJ1-4; D is uncertain. Between the trimmed V and J ends, which lost 5 bases and 4 bases, there was a span of 6 bases. Germline assignment: CDR1 SGHRS and CDR2 YFSETQ. This CDR3 region has 12 residues. The CDR3 protein is CASSISNEKLFF. The CDR3 DNA is TGCGCCAGCAGTATCAGTAATGAAAAACTGTTTTTT.

The V call is TRBV9, the J call TRBJ2-7, with 12 bases matching TRBD2. V was clipped by 4 bases and J by 4 bases; unmatched bases: 6. CDR1 and CDR2 from the germline V gene are SGDLS and YYNGEE. The CDR3 extends over 15 amino acids. CDR3 coding DNA: TGTGCCAGCAGCCCTCGACTAGCGGGAGCGTACGAGCAGTACTTC. As protein: CASSPRLAGAYEQYF.

In DNA form, the CDR3 reads TGTGCCAGCAGCCAAGGGGGGGGACGAAGTTCACCCCTCCACTTT. It yields the protein CASSQGGGRSSPLHF. The rearrangement links TRBV4-2 to TRBJ1-6, with D maybe TRBD1 (5 bases). The CDR3 is made up of 15 amino acids. With 1 base removed from V and 9 bases from J, the gap between germline ends came to 13 bases. CDR1 is LGHNA, CDR2 YNFKEQ, per germline.

This chain uses TRBV6-6 with TRBJ2-7, with D perhaps TRBD1 (6 bases). CDR1 and CDR2 (germline): MNHNY, SVGAGI (reference sequence). V was clipped by 2 bases and J by 5 bases, with 10 bases between them. This CDR3 spans 13 amino acids. The CDR3 DNA follows: TGTGCCAGCAGTTACACAGGGAGCCACGAGCAGTACTTC. It translates to CASSYTGSHEQYF.

J is TRBJ1-5 and V is TRBV5-1; tentatively, D is TRBD1 (6 bases). The CDR3 totals 14 residues. The germline gives CDR1 SGHRS, CDR2 YFSETQ. Deletions cut 4 bases from V and 4 bases from J, with 12 bases between. The CDR3 region is CASSPGTQNQPQHF. The CDR3, as DNA: TGCGCCAGCAGCCCCGGGACACAAAATCAGCCCCAGCATTTT.

J is TRBJ2-1 and V is TRBV5-1; TRBD1 matches at 7 bases. V was clipped by 0 bases and J by 5 bases; unmatched bases: 5. The CDR3 sequence is 15 residues long. Germline V gene data show CDR1 as SGHRS and CDR2 as YFSETQ. The CDR3 protein is CASSLGARGNNEQFF. Written as DNA, the CDR3 is TGCGCCAGCAGCTTGGGGGCCAGGGGGAACAATGAGCAGTTCTTC.

DNA of the CDR3: TGTGCCAGCAGTGATAGGTCAGGGCAAGAGACCCAGTACTTC. It specifies CASSDRSGQETQYF. The V gene is TRBV25-1, the J gene TRBJ2-5, with D possibly TRBD1 on 5 matching bases. Between the trimmed V and J ends, which lost 3 bases and 2 bases, there was a span of 10 bases. Germline V lookup: CDR1 MGHDK, CDR2 SYGVNS. The CDR3 runs 14 residues.

This chain links TRBV24-1 with TRBJ2-3, with D maybe TRBD1 (6 bases). This CDR3 spans 15 amino acids. With 3 bases removed from V and 4 bases from J, the gap between germline ends came to 13 bases. Germline V gene data show CDR1 as KGHDR and CDR2 as SFDVKD. This CDR3 reads CATSDGLQGPDTQYF. The CDR3 DNA follows: TGTGCCACCAGTGATGGACTCCAGGGGCCAGATACGCAGTATTTT.

The chain recombines TRBV5-4 with TRBJ1-1; 7 positions match TRBD1. CDR3 length equals 13 residues. Per the germline V gene, CDR1 is SGHNT and CDR2 is YYREEE (reference sequence). Trimming took 4 bases from V and 10 from J; bases not matched to a gene: 10. The CDR3 is CASSRTRGHGAFF. In DNA, the CDR3 is TGTGCCAGCAGCCGCACGAGGGGGCACGGAGCTTTCTTT.

The J gene is TRBJ1-4, the V gene TRBV6-5, with 8 nucleotides matching TRBD1. V was clipped by 6 bases and J by 5 bases; unmatched bases: 8. This CDR3 comprises 15 residues. CDR1 and CDR2 from the germline V gene are MNHEY and SVGAGI. CDR3 in DNA: TGTGCCAGCAGGTTCGACAGGGGAAACAATGAAAAACTGTTTTTT. This encodes CASRFDRGNNEKLFF.

The rearrangement uses TRBV6-6 and TRBJ2-1, with TRBD1 matching 9 bases. Looked up from germline, CDR1 is MNHNY and CDR2 is SVGAGI (reference sequence). The CDR3 is 15 residues long. The ends lost 5 bases at V and 5 bases at J; junction bases unmatched: 7. The CDR3 DNA follows: TGTGCCAGCAGTGTCCGGGACAGGGCTAACAATGAGCAGTTCTTC. It yields the protein CASSVRDRANNEQFF.

The V and J genes are TRBV30 and TRBJ1-2; D call uncertain. Trimming stripped 8 bases from V and 2 bases from J, with 15 bases between. CDR1 is GTSNPN, CDR2 SVGIG, per germline (reference sequence). The CDR3 spans 13 residues. The CDR3 DNA follows: TGTGCCGTCGAGCTAACCGGGAACTATGGCTACACCTTC. It translates to CAVELTGNYGYTF.

The V and J genes are TRBV28 and TRBJ1-5, with D possibly TRBD1 on 6 matching bases. CDR3 size: 16 residues. In germline, CDR1 is MDHEN, CDR2 SYDVKM. Trimming removed 4 bases at V and 7 bases at J, with 20 bases between. DNA for the CDR3: TGTGCCAGCAGTTCCTATCGAGGACAGAGAGAACAGCCCCAGCATTTT. Its translation: CASSSYRGQREQPQHF.

The chain recombines TRBV19 with TRBJ1-5, with 10 bases identical to TRBD1. This CDR3 spans 16 amino acids. The V gene end was trimmed by 2 bases and the J gene end by 5 bases; junction bases not matched to a gene: 6. Germline assignment: CDR1 LNHDA and CDR2 SQIVND (reference sequence). CDR3 sequence (DNA): TGTGCCAGTAGTATACAGACAGGGGGCCTTTATCAGCCCCAGCATTTT. Translation gives CASSIQTGGLYQPQHF.

J is TRBJ1-6 and V is TRBV27, with TRBD1 as a possible D gene (5 bases). CDR1 is MNHEY, CDR2 SMNVEV, per germline (reference sequence). Trimming left V 6 bases short and J 9 bases short, with 18 bases between. The CDR3 contains 15 residues. The CDR3 region has the DNA TGTGCCAGCAGACAAACAGGAATGATTTTTTCACCCCTCCACTTT. Encoded protein: CASRQTGMIFSPLHF.

J is TRBJ1-1 and V is TRBV2, with a possible D match to TRBD1 (6 bases). V was pared by 4 bases and J by 2 bases, with 11 bases between. CDR1 and CDR2 from the germline V gene are SNHLY and FYNNEI. The CDR3 covers 14 residues. In DNA, the CDR3 is TGTGCCAGCAGTGTCCCAGGGGCCAACACTGAAGCTTTCTTT. Protein sequence: CASSVPGANTEAFF.

This clone was seen just once. The chain couples TRBV5-4 to TRBJ1-1; D might be TRBD1 (5 bases). CDR1 is SGHNT, CDR2 YYREEE, per germline (reference sequence). Trimming left V 4 bases short and J 1 base short, with 11 bases between. The CDR3 is 14 amino acids. In nucleotides, the CDR3 is TGTGCCAGCAGCCTGGACACGAAGAACACTGAAGCTTTCTTT. Its protein product is CASSLDTKNTEAFF.

The chain couples TRBV19 to TRBJ2-2; 7 nucleotides line up with TRBD1. The germline V gene encodes CDR1 LNHDA and CDR2 SQIVND (reference sequence). Unmatched junction bases numbered 3, after V lost 4 bases and J lost 4 bases. CDR3 length: 14 residues. CDR3 in DNA: TGTGCCAGTAGTAATTCAGGGGGCACCGGGGAGCTGTTTTTT. Its protein is CASSNSGGTGELFF.

J is TRBJ1-2 and V is TRBV2, with 10 positions matching TRBD1. V lost 6 bases and J lost 1; bases outside the gene matches: 5. Germline V lookup: CDR1 SNHLY, CDR2 FYNNEI. This CDR3 is 15 amino acids long. CDR3: CASSEGQGRNYGYTF. The CDR3 nucleotides are TGTGCCAGCAGCGAGGGACAGGGGCGTAACTATGGCTACACCTTC.

The gene calls are TRBV11-1 and TRBJ2-7; possibly TRBD2 for D (5 bases). The CDR3 length is 13 residues. Germline V lookup: CDR1 SGHAT, CDR2 FQDESV (reference sequence). Deletions cut 2 bases from V and 4 bases from J, with 9 bases between. Here the CDR3 reads CASSLRGGYEQYF. CDR3 DNA sequence: TGTGCCAGCAGCTTACGGGGTGGGTACGAGCAGTACTTC.

The V and J genes are TRBV19 and TRBJ2-3, with 12 positions matching TRBD2. Looked up from germline, CDR1 is LNHDA and CDR2 is SQIVND (reference sequence). The CDR3 spans 17 residues. Germline trimming cut 7 bases from V and 4 bases from J; bases unmatched to any gene: 12. CDR3 region: CASKEGTSGRASDTQYF. In nucleotides, the CDR3 is TGTGCCAGTAAGGAGGGGACTAGCGGGCGGGCCTCAGATACGCAGTATTTT.

The chain joins TRBV6-1 to TRBJ2-2; maybe TRBD2 (5 bases). The CDR3 is 14 amino acids. V was pared by 5 bases and J by 8 bases, with 15 bases between. In germline, CDR1 is MNHNS, CDR2 SASEGT. CDR3 DNA: TGTGCCAGCAGTCCCGGGCTCCCGGGAGGGGAGCTGTTTTTT. Encoded protein: CASSPGLPGGELFF.

This clone was found once. The chain recombines TRBV5-6 with TRBJ1-1; a weak D match, TRBD1 (5 bases). This CDR3 is 15 amino acids long. The V gene lost 3 bases and the J gene lost 4 bases, with 16 bases spanning the gap. The germline CDR1 and CDR2 sequences are SGHDT and YYEEEE. The CDR3 coding sequence is TGTGCCAGCAGCTCCCTTCTAGACAGAGCCACTGAAGCTTTCTTT. It codes for CASSSLLDRATEAFF. Combining the CDR3 with reference TRBV5-6 and TRBJ1-1 gives the whole variable domain DAGVTQSPTHLIKTRGQQVTLRCSPKSGHDTVSWYQQALGQGPQFIFQYYEEEERQRGNFPDRFSGHQFPNYSSELNVNALLLGDSALYLCASSSLLDRATEAFFGQGTRLTVV.

This chain connects TRBV2 to TRBJ2-4; D unresolved. This CDR3 is 10 amino acids long. Trimming removed 4 bases from V and 8 bases from J, with 3 bases in between. Looked up from germline, CDR1 is SNHLY and CDR2 is FYNNEI. The DNA for the CDR3 is TGTGCCAGCAGTGCCGACATTCAGTACTTC. Translated, it gives CASSADIQYF.

The V and J genes are TRBV7-8 and TRBJ1-1, with D possibly matching TRBD1 (6 bases). V lost 5 bases, J lost 10 bases, and 14 bases lay in between. The germline CDR1 and CDR2 sequences are SGHVS and FQNEAQ. The CDR3 extends over 12 amino acids. CDR3 in DNA: TGTGCCAGCAGCCCCGACAGGATCTTAGCTTTCTTT. It specifies CASSPDRILAFF.